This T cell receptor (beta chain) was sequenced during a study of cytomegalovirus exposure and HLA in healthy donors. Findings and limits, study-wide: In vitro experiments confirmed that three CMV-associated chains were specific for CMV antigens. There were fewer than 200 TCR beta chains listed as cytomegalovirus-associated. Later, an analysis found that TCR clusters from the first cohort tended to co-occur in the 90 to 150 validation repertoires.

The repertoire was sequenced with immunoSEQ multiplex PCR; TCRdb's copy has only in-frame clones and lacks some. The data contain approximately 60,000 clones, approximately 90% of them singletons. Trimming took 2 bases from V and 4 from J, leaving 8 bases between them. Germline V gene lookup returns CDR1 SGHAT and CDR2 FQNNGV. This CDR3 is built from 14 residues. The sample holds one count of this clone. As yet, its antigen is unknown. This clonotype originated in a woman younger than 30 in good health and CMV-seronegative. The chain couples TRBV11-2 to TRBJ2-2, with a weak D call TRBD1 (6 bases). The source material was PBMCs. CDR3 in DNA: TGTGCCAGCAGCTTAAGCAGGGGCACCGGGGAGCTGTTTTTT. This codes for CASSLSRGTGELFF.